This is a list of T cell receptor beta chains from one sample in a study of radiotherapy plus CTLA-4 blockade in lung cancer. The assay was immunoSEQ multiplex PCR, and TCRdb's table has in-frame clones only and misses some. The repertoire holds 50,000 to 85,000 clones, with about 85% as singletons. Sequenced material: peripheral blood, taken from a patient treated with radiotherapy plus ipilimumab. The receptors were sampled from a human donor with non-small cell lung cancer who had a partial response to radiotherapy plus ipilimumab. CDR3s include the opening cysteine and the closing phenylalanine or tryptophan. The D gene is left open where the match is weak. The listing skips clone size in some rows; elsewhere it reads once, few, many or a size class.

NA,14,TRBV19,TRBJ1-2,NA,CASSEQGPGYGYTF,TGTGCCAGTAGTGAGCAGGGGCCGGGGTATGGCTACACCTTC
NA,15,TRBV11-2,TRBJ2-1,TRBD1,CASSSGGRSYNEQFF,TGTGCCAGCAGCTCAGGGGGCCGCTCCTACAATGAGCAGTTCTTC
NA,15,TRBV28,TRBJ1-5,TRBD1,CASSKSGGSNQPQHF,TGTGCCAGCAGCAAATCAGGGGGGAGCAATCAGCCCCAGCATTTT
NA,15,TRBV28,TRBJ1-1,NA,CASSFALTGNTEAFF,TGTGCCAGCAGTTTCGCACTGACAGGGAACACTGAAGCTTTCTTT
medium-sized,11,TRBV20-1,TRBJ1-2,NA,CSASGVYGYTF,TGCAGTGCTAGCGGTGTGTATGGCTACACCTTC
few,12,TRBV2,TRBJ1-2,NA,CASSETVKGYTF,TGTGCCAGCAGTGAAACGGTTAAAGGCTACACCTTC
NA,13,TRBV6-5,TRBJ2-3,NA,CASSVVRSDTQYF,TGTGCCAGCAGTGTGGTACGGTCAGATACGCAGTATTTT
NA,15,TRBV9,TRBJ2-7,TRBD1,CASSLRDRATYEQYF,TGTGCCAGCAGCCTCCGGGACAGGGCGACCTACGAGCAGTACTTC
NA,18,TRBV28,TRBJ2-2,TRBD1,CASSTFPGQGANTGELFF,TGTGCCAGCAGTACTTTCCCGGGACAGGGAGCGAACACCGGGGAGCTGTTTTTT
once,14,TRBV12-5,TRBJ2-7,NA,CASGSSDRLGEQYF,TGTGCTAGTGGTTCCTCCGACAGGTTGGGGGAGCAGTACTTC
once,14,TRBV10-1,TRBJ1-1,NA,CASSEVGGDTEAFF,TGCGCCAGCAGTGAGGTCGGGGGGGACACTGAAGCTTTCTTT
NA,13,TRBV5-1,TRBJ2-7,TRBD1,CASSPEGADEQYF,TGCGCCAGCAGCCCTGAGGGGGCGGACGAGCAGTACTTC
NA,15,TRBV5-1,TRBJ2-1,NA,CASSLVGTREYEQFF,TGCGCCAGCAGCTTGGTTGGGACCCGGGAGTATGAGCAGTTCTTC
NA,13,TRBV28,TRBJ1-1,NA,CASSRGMVAEAFF,TGTGCCAGCAGTCGGGGGATGGTGGCTGAAGCTTTCTTT
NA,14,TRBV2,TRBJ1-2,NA,CASSLDGDGYGYTF,TGTGCCAGCAGTCTAGACGGGGATGGCTATGGCTACACCTTC
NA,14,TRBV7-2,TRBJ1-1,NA,CASSSIGGRTEAFF,TGTGCCAGCAGCTCCATCGGGGGGAGGACTGAAGCTTTCTTT
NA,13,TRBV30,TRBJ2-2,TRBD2,CALGGGSTGELFF,TGTGCCCTCGGGGGGGGGAGCACCGGGGAGCTGTTTTTT
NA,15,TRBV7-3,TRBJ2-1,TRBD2,CASSPRTSAYNEQFF,TGTGCCAGCAGCCCCCGGACTAGCGCGTACAATGAGCAGTTCTTC
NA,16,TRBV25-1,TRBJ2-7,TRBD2,CASSETPRPGGNEQYF,TGTGCCAGCAGCGAAACTCCCCGCCCCGGGGGGAACGAGCAGTACTTC
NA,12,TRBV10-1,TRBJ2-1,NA,CASSEANHEQFF,TGCGCCAGCAGTGAGGCTAACCATGAGCAGTTCTTC
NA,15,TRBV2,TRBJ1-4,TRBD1,CASSDPDRVREKLFF,TGTGCCAGCAGTGACCCTGACAGGGTACGGGAAAAACTGTTTTTT
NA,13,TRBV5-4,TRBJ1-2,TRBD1,CASSRDRESGYTF,TGTGCCAGCAGTAGGGACAGGGAGTCAGGCTACACCTTC
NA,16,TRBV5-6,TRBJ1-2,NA,CASSLASRLTNYGYTF,TGTGCCAGCAGCTTGGCGAGCAGACTCACTAACTATGGCTACACCTTC
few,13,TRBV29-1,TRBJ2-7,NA,CSVLYDGIYEQYF,TGCAGCGTACTATACGACGGGATCTACGAGCAGTACTTC
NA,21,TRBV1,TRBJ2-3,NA,CTSSQGEGLAGGPGGTDTQYF,TGCACCAGCAGCCAAGGAGAAGGACTAGCGGGAGGGCCTGGAGGGACAGATACGCAGTATTTT
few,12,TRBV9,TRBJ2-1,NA,CASSLNSGEQFF,TGTGCCAGCAGCCTGAACTCCGGTGAGCAGTTCTTC
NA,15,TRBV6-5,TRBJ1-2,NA,CASSYSRQQLYGYTF,TGTGCCAGCAGTTACTCCCGACAGCAACTCTATGGCTACACCTTC
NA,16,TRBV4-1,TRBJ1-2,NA,CASSQGTAQPYYGYTF,TGCGCCAGCAGCCAAGGGACAGCGCAACCCTACTATGGCTACACCTTC
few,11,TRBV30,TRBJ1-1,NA,CAWSGADEAFF,TGTGCCTGGAGTGGGGCCGATGAAGCTTTCTTT
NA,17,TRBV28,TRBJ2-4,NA,CASSFGGGFLAKNIQYF,TGTGCCAGCAGTTTTGGGGGGGGCTTTCTAGCCAAAAACATTCAGTACTTC
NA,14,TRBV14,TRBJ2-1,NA,CASSQQTGYNEQFF,TGTGCCAGCAGCCAACAGACAGGATACAATGAGCAGTTCTTC
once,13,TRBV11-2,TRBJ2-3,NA,CASSFTGSDTQYF,TGTGCCAGCAGCTTCACAGGGAGTGATACGCAGTATTTT
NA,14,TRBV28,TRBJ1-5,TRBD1,CASNVGQPNQPQHF,TGTGCCAGCAACGTGGGACAGCCAAATCAGCCCCAGCATTTT
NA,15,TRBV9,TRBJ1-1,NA,CASSPRAGLNTEAFF,TGTGCCAGCAGCCCCCGGGCGGGGCTGAACACTGAAGCTTTCTTT
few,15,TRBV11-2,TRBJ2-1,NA,CASSLTDDGSHEQFF,TGTGCCAGCAGCTTAACGGATGACGGGAGTCATGAGCAGTTCTTC
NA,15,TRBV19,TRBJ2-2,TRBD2,CASSAGRAGTGELFF,TGTGCCAGTAGTGCGGGGAGGGCCGGCACCGGGGAGCTGTTTTTT
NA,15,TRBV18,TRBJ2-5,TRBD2,CASSGTSSFQETQYF,TGTGCCAGCTCCGGGACTAGCAGTTTCCAAGAGACCCAGTACTTC
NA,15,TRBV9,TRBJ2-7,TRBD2,CASSVSGREGGEQYF,TGTGCCAGCAGCGTGTCGGGGCGGGAGGGAGGCGAGCAGTACTTC
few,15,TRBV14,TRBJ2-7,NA,CASSQGSPRGYEQYF,TGTGCCAGCAGCCAAGGTTCCCCCCGGGGTTACGAGCAGTACTTC
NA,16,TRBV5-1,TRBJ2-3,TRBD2,CASSPEGGRPTDTQYF,TGCGCCAGCAGCCCTGAAGGCGGGAGGCCGACCGATACGCAGTATTTT
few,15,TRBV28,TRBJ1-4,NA,CASSLEEETNEKLFF,TGTGCCAGCAGTCTAGAGGAGGAGACTAATGAAAAACTGTTTTTT
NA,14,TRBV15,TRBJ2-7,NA,CATSSPRTNYEQYF,TGTGCCACCAGCAGCCCTCGGACTAACTACGAGCAGTACTTC
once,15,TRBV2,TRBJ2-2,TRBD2,CAAKKGGRDTGELFF,TGTGCCGCGAAAAAGGGAGGGCGAGACACCGGGGAGCTGTTTTTT
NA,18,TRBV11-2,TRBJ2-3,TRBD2,CASSFRGISGGRTDTQYF,TGTGCCAGCAGCTTCCGAGGAATATCGGGAGGGCGCACAGATACGCAGTATTTT
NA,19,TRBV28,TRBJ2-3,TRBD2,CASSSLHFSGRPVTDTQYF,TGTGCCAGCAGTTCCCTTCATTTTAGCGGGAGGCCCGTCACAGATACGCAGTATTTT
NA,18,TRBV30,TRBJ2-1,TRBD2,CAWRRLAGGSWDTGEQFF,TGTGCCTGGAGAAGGCTAGCGGGAGGGAGTTGGGATACGGGTGAGCAGTTCTTC
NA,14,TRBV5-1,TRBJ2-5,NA,CASRLGLGQETQYF,TGCGCCAGCCGCTTGGGACTCGGCCAAGAGACCCAGTACTTC
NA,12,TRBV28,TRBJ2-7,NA,CASSLALREQYF,TGTGCCAGCAGTTTAGCGTTGCGGGAGCAGTACTTC
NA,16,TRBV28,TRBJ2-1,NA,CASSSLEPERYNEQFF,TGTGCCAGCAGTTCCCTTGAGCCTGAACGCTACAATGAGCAGTTCTTC
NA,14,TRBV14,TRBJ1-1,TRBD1,CASSHGTGNTEAFF,TGTGCCAGCAGCCACGGGACAGGGAACACTGAAGCTTTCTTT
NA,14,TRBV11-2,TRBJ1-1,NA,CASSLVATNTEAFF,TGTGCCAGCAGCTTAGTGGCGACTAACACTGAAGCTTTCTTT
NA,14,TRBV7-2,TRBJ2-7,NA,CASSSGRIGYEQYF,TGTGCCAGCAGCTCCGGGAGAATCGGGTACGAGCAGTACTTC
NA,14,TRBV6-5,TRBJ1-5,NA,CASRGQGHNQPQHF,TGTGCCAGCAGAGGGCAGGGGCATAATCAGCCCCAGCATTTT
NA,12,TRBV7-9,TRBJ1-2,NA,CASSPGGAGYTF,TGTGCCAGCAGCCCCGGCGGGGCTGGCTACACCTTC
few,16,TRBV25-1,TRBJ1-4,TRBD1,CASSEGTGQHNEKLFF,TGTGCCAGCAGTGAAGGGACGGGACAGCATAATGAAAAACTGTTTTTT
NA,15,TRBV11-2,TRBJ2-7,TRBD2,CASRNRAGGGYEQYF,TGTGCCAGCAGGAACAGGGCGGGGGGCGGATACGAGCAGTACTTC
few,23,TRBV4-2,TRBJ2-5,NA,CASSQELGIAEDVGGPRVETQYF,TGTGCCAGCAGCCAAGAGTTAGGGATAGCGGAGGACGTCGGGGGGCCAAGGGTAGAGACCCAGTACTTC
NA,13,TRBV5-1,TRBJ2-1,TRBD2,CASSVDPGGSGVF,TGCGCCAGCAGCGTAGATCCGGGGGGATCCGGGGTCTTC
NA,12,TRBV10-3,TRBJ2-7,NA,CASRRGGDEQYF,TGTGCCTCACGGCGGGGCGGAGACGAGCAGTACTTC